This is a list of T cell receptor beta chains from one sample in a study of identical twins. Using its own MiXCR run on the 5' RACE reads, TCRdb lists one record per CDR3 protein. The sample records roughly 480,000 distinct CDR3 sequences, 20% to 25% being singletons. These same data were also listed under a study on T cells expressing NK-cell markers.

Sequencing was done on a sample of CD4+ T cells sorted from blood. Receptors were obtained from a woman under 30 in good health. The CDR3 runs from the conserved cysteine through the conserved F or W. The D gene is left open where the match is weak. Size is omitted from some rows. Given values are once, few, many or a class for expanded clones.

j_call,v_call,clone_size,d_call,cdr3_aa,cdr3_nt
TRBJ1-1,TRBV6-5,NA,TRBD1,CASSYAGGYTEAFF,TGTGCCAGCAGTTACGCAGGGGGCTACACTGAAGCTTTCTTT
TRBJ1-5,TRBV18,NA,NA,CASSPFFQGLQHF,TGTGCCAGCTCACCGTTTTTCCAGGGTCTCCAGCATTTT
TRBJ1-3,TRBV30,NA,NA,CAWRPGLDGNTIYF,TGTGCCTGGAGACCGGGACTGGATGGAAACACCATATATTTT
TRBJ2-2,TRBV20-1,NA,NA,CSASGRAAPGELFF,TGCAGTGCTAGCGGTAGGGCCGCCCCCGGGGAGCTGTTTTTT
TRBJ2-1,TRBV10-3,NA,NA,CATAQSYEQFF,TGTGCCACGGCCCAAAGCTATGAGCAGTTCTTC
TRBJ2-5,TRBV12-3/TRBV12-4,few,TRBD2,CASSHSFGGAGIQYF,TGTGCCAGCAGTCACTCCTTCGGGGGGGCCGGAATCCAGTACTTC
TRBJ2-1,TRBV20-1,few,TRBD1,CSARPWDSGSEQFF,TGCAGTGCTAGACCCTGGGACAGCGGTAGTGAGCAGTTCTTC
TRBJ2-1,TRBV20-1,once,TRBD2,CSAMFSGRALEQFF,TGCAGTGCTATGTTCAGCGGGAGGGCCCTTGAGCAGTTCTTC
TRBJ1-1,TRBV12-3/TRBV12-4,few,NA,CASRRGGGHTEAFF,TGTGCCAGCAGACGGGGAGGGGGGCACACTGAAGCTTTCTTT
TRBJ2-5,TRBV5-6,NA,TRBD2,CASSREGFRETQYF,TGTGCCAGCAGCCGGGAGGGGTTTCGAGAGACCCAGTACTTC
TRBJ2-3,TRBV2,NA,TRBD1,CASRAWTGGLDTQYF,TGTGCCAGCAGAGCCTGGACAGGGGGCTTGGATACGCAGTATTTT
TRBJ1-1,TRBV12-3/TRBV12-4,NA,NA,CASSLLRTEAFF,TGTGCCAGCAGTTTACTTCGGACTGAAGCTTTCTTT
TRBJ1-1,TRBV7-8,NA,NA,CASSLTAQHTEAFF,TGTGCCAGCAGCTTGACAGCTCAGCACACTGAAGCTTTCTTT
TRBJ2-3,TRBV15,NA,NA,CATSTGLSTDTQYF,TGTGCCACCAGCACGGGACTTAGCACAGATACGCAGTATTTT
TRBJ2-7,TRBV3-1,NA,NA,CASSQGTGQAYEQYF,TGTGCCAGCAGCCAGGGAACAGGGCAGGCCTACGAGCAGTACTTC
TRBJ1-5,TRBV24-1,few,TRBD1,CATLVPRDRGQQPQHF,TGTGCCACCCTGGTCCCCCGGGACAGGGGGCAACAGCCCCAGCATTTT
TRBJ1-1,TRBV7-9,few,NA,CASSSNQGWAEAFF,TGTGCCAGCAGCTCGAACCAGGGATGGGCTGAAGCTTTCTTT
TRBJ1-2,TRBV27,few,NA,CASSLLGRGAGGYTF,TGTGCCAGCAGTTTATTGGGCAGGGGAGCGGGGGGCTACACCTTC
TRBJ2-3,TRBV5-1,NA,TRBD2,CASSLGAGEHTQYF,TGCGCCAGCAGCTTGGGGGCGGGAGAACATACGCAGTATTTT
TRBJ2-3,TRBV4-3,few,TRBD2,CASSQRLAGADTQYF,TGCGCCAGCAGCCAACGACTAGCGGGAGCAGATACGCAGTATTTT
TRBJ2-7,TRBV3-1,few,TRBD1,CASSQKGQGAHGEQYF,TGTGCCAGCAGCCAAAAGGGACAGGGGGCGCACGGCGAGCAGTACTTC
TRBJ2-1,TRBV6-5,NA,NA,CATGWSYNEQFF,TGTGCCACCGGTTGGTCCTACAATGAGCAGTTCTTC
TRBJ2-1,TRBV30,NA,TRBD2,CAWSVRAGVGEFF,TGTGCCTGGAGTGTACGAGCGGGAGTCGGGGAGTTCTTC
TRBJ1-1,TRBV11-3,NA,NA,CASSLEGVGEAFF,TGTGCCAGCAGCTTAGAAGGGGTGGGTGAAGCTTTCTTT
TRBJ2-7,TRBV7-2,NA,NA,CASSLAPQGFYEQYF,TGTGCCAGCAGCTTAGCTCCGCAGGGGTTCTACGAGCAGTACTTC
TRBJ2-3,TRBV11-2,NA,TRBD2,CASSFSAGVPDTQYF,TGTGCCAGCAGCTTTAGCGCGGGAGTCCCAGATACGCAGTATTTT
TRBJ2-7,TRBV4-3,few,NA,CASSQAWTASYEQYF,TGCGCCAGCAGCCAAGCCTGGACGGCCTCCTACGAGCAGTACTTC
TRBJ2-2,TRBV11-1,few,TRBD1,CASSPKFRQGVNTGELFF,TGTGCCAGCAGCCCAAAGTTCAGACAGGGAGTTAACACCGGGGAGCTGTTTTTT
TRBJ2-1,TRBV7-3,few,TRBD2,CASSLHLGLAGGGDEQFF,TGTGCCAGCAGCCTCCATCTCGGACTAGCGGGGGGCGGGGATGAGCAGTTCTTC
TRBJ2-5,TRBV7-2,many,NA,CASSLAPATQETQYF,TGTGCCAGCAGCTTAGCGCCGGCAACTCAAGAGACCCAGTACTTC
TRBJ2-5,TRBV5-5,few,NA,CASSLEGTETQYF,TGTGCCAGCAGCTTGGAGGGAACGGAGACCCAGTACTTC
TRBJ2-2,TRBV7-2,NA,NA,CASKRHLGAGELFF,TGTGCCAGCAAACGCCACCTTGGCGCCGGGGAGCTGTTTTTT
TRBJ1-1,TRBV10-3,NA,NA,CAISRVNTEAFF,TGTGCCATCAGCCGGGTGAACACTGAAGCTTTCTTT
TRBJ2-7,TRBV25-1,NA,NA,CASSGLKSSYEQYF,TGTGCCAGCAGTGGACTGAAGAGCTCCTACGAGCAGTACTTC
TRBJ1-2,TRBV6-1,NA,TRBD1,CASSQTGGAYGYTF,TGTGCCAGCAGTCAGACAGGGGGTGCCTATGGCTACACCTTC
TRBJ1-5,TRBV11-2,few,NA,CASSISGPQPQHF,TGTGCCAGCAGTATCTCCGGGCCTCAGCCCCAGCATTTT
TRBJ2-7,TRBV27,NA,NA,CASSLFGGDEQYF,TGTGCCAGCAGTTTATTCGGAGGGGACGAGCAGTACTTC
TRBJ2-5,TRBV20-1,few,TRBD2,CSARLAGGLAKTQYF,TGCAGTGCGAGACTAGCGGGAGGCCTCGCGAAGACCCAGTACTTC
TRBJ2-2,TRBV20-1,NA,TRBD2,CSAAGRAAGELFF,TGCAGTGCGGCGGGGAGGGCGGCCGGGGAGCTGTTTTTT
TRBJ2-3,TRBV20-1,NA,TRBD1,CSASTGGDTDTQYF,TGCAGTGCTTCGACAGGGGGTGACACAGATACGCAGTATTTT
TRBJ2-1,TRBV24-1,NA,TRBD2,CATSESGGTYNEQFF,TGTGCCACCAGTGAATCGGGAGGGACCTACAATGAGCAGTTCTTC
TRBJ2-1,TRBV10-3,NA,TRBD2,CAIRVSGRANEQFF,TGTGCCATCAGGGTTAGCGGGAGAGCAAATGAGCAGTTCTTC
TRBJ1-1,TRBV5-6,few,NA,CASSYMTAPWAFF,TGTGCCAGCAGCTATATGACAGCGCCTTGGGCTTTCTTT
TRBJ1-1,TRBV2,many,NA,CASSVQPNTEAFF,TGTGCCAGCAGTGTGCAGCCTAACACTGAAGCTTTCTTT
TRBJ2-3,TRBV29-1,few,NA,CSVLGAGSTDTQYF,TGCAGCGTTCTCGGGGCAGGGAGCACAGATACGCAGTATTTT
TRBJ2-7,TRBV12-3/TRBV12-4,once,TRBD2,CASTLLAGNYELYF,TGTGCCAGCACCTTACTAGCGGGGAATTACGAGCTGTACTTC
TRBJ2-7,TRBV11-2,few,NA,CASSSEYEQYF,TGTGCCAGCAGCTCCGAATACGAGCAGTACTTC
TRBJ2-1,TRBV5-5,NA,NA,CASSLGDLNEQFF,TGTGCCAGCAGCTTGGGGGACCTCAATGAGCAGTTCTTC
TRBJ2-3,TRBV25-1,few,TRBD2,CASSDPSGSSDTQYF,TGTGCCAGCAGTGACCCTAGCGGGAGTTCAGATACGCAGTATTTT
TRBJ2-1,TRBV5-4,NA,NA,CAPLEGWAYNEQFF,TGTGCCCCCCTGGAGGGGTGGGCCTACAATGAGCAGTTCTTC
TRBJ2-3,TRBV4-3,few,NA,CASSQDMGSSDTQYF,TGCGCCAGCAGCCAAGATATGGGTAGTTCAGATACGCAGTATTTT
TRBJ2-7,TRBV6-2/TRBV6-3,NA,NA,CASSYSSREQYF,TGTGCCAGCAGTTACTCGTCTCGGGAGCAGTACTTC
TRBJ2-1,TRBV10-3,NA,NA,CAISEIGERGMQFF,TGTGCCATCAGTGAGATCGGCGAGAGAGGGATGCAGTTCTTC
TRBJ2-1,TRBV7-2,NA,NA,CASSARLLAVGNEQFF,TGTGCCAGCAGCGCGCGACTCCTCGCGGTCGGCAATGAGCAGTTCTTC
TRBJ2-5,TRBV7-2,NA,NA,CASSFVEFRVMAQYF,TGTGCCAGCAGTTTCGTTGAATTCAGGGTAATGGCCCAGTACTTC
TRBJ1-1,TRBV29-1,NA,NA,CSVVVGEAFF,TGCAGCGTCGTGGTGGGTGAAGCTTTCTTT
TRBJ2-7,TRBV6-5,NA,TRBD1,CASSYSTAGTGAYEQYF,TGTGCCAGCAGTTACTCGACCGCCGGGACAGGGGCCTACGAGCAGTACTTC
TRBJ2-1,TRBV20-1,few,TRBD2,CSASQFGERGLRVF,TGCAGTGCTAGTCAGTTTGGTGAGCGGGGACTGAGGGTCTTC
TRBJ2-7,TRBV9,few,NA,CASSVEERTYEQYF,TGTGCCAGCAGCGTAGAGGAAAGGACCTACGAGCAGTACTTC
TRBJ1-1,TRBV10-1,NA,NA,CASSESTRAEAFF,TGCGCCAGCAGTGAGTCAACCAGGGCTGAAGCTTTCTTT